One and the same sample provided the 30 T cell receptor beta chains below, sequenced in a study of Ad26.COV2.S vaccination and SARS-CoV-2 variants. Profiling relied on immunoSEQ multiplex PCR, and the TCRdb table lists in-frame clones only, not all of them. Among 300,000 to 350,000 clones listed, about nine tenths were seen once. The treatment is: over 15 received Ad26.COV2.S at low or high dose, single or two shots; five or six received placebo; per-sample allocation not given. Following the first vaccine or placebo injection, samples were taken on day 63. Sequenced material: peripheral blood, taken in a trial of Ad26.COV2.S vaccine versus placebo. Receptor source: a person aged 18 to 65 who received the Ad26.COV2.S COVID-19 vaccine or a placebo.

J is TRBJ2-1 and V is TRBV9; TRBD2 might be the D (6 bases). CDR1 SGDLS and CDR2 YYNGEE come from the germline V gene. This CDR3 is 15 amino acids long. V gave up 3 bases and J gave up 4 bases, with 14 bases separating them. The CDR3 reads CASSGYRDLYNEQFF. CDR3 nucleotide sequence: TGTGCCAGCAGCGGATACCGGGACTTGTACAATGAGCAGTTCTTC.

This chain connects TRBV7-3 to TRBJ2-1; D not certain. CDR3 size: 12 residues. The V gene lost 0 bases and the J gene lost 9 bases, with 6 bases spanning the gap. The germline CDR1 and CDR2 sequences are SGHTA and FQGTGA. CDR3 sequence: CASSLTPGEQFF. In nucleotides, the CDR3 is TGTGCCAGCAGCTTAACTCCGGGTGAGCAGTTCTTC.

The V call is TRBV29-1, the J call TRBJ2-2; weak D call: TRBD2 (5 bases). V was shortened by 7 bases and J by 5 bases, with 20 bases between the two germline ends. The CDR3 has 15 amino acids. Germline CDR1 is SQVTM and CDR2 is ANQGSEA. The CDR3 region is CSAEPPQPGTGELFF. CDR3 DNA: TGCAGCGCCGAACCACCTCAGCCGGGGACCGGGGAGCTGTTTTTT.

V and J are TRBV27 and TRBJ2-7, with 10 bases matching TRBD1. CDR1 and CDR2 (germline): MNHEY, SMNVEV (reference sequence). After removal of 5 bases from V and 2 bases from J, the junction contained 3 bases not matched to a gene. The CDR3 contains 14 residues. The CDR3 nucleotides are TGTGCCAGCAGTCAGGACAGGGGGACCTACGAGCAGTACTTC. Protein product: CASSQDRGTYEQYF.

This clone was seen just once. J is TRBJ2-1 and V is TRBV5-5, with D perhaps TRBD1 (5 bases). Germline lookup yields CDR1 SGHKS and CDR2 YYEKEE (reference sequence). The CDR3 covers 14 residues. V was trimmed by 4 bases and J by 9 bases, leaving 17 bases between them. The CDR3 DNA reads as TGTGCCAGCAGCCCGCCGGGCAGGGTGGTTGAGCAGTTCTTC. Translation: CASSPPGRVVEQFF.

The rearrangement uses TRBV20-1 and TRBJ2-5; D unclear. V lost 3 bases and J lost 2, with 7 bases in between. This CDR3 has 12 amino acids. Per the germline V gene, CDR1 is DFQATT and CDR2 is SNEGSKA (reference sequence). CDR3 DNA sequence: TGCAGTGCTAGTCTGCAACAAGAGACCCAGTACTTC. Protein product: CSASLQQETQYF.

The V gene is TRBV30, the J gene TRBJ2-7, with D unresolved. The germline V and J ends were trimmed by 0 bases and 1 base, with 10 bases remaining between them. Germline CDR1 reads GTSNPN; CDR2 reads SVGIG (reference sequence). This CDR3 spans 14 amino acids. CDR3 bases: TGTGCCTGGAGTGTATCCCTAGTTTCCTACGAGCAGTACTTC. Translation: CAWSVSLVSYEQYF.

This CDR3 is CASSYSRRSSGNTIYF. CDR3 nucleotide sequence: TGTGCCAGCAGTTACTCAAGAAGAAGCTCTGGAAACACCATATATTTT. This chain connects TRBV6-2 or TRBV6-3 to TRBJ1-3; D is unresolved. Trimming stripped 0 bases from V and 0 bases from J, with 9 bases between. Looked up from germline, CDR1 is MNHEY and CDR2 is SVGEGT. The CDR3 contains 16 residues.

CDR3: CASFGTNYGYTF. CDR3 DNA: TGTGCCAGCTTCGGGACAAACTATGGCTACACCTTC. The rearrangement uses TRBV28 and TRBJ1-2; TRBD1 is a possible D gene (6 bases). Deletions cut 8 bases from V and 2 bases from J, with 9 bases between. Germline CDR1 is MDHEN and CDR2 is SYDVKM. This CDR3 comprises 12 residues.

This sequence joins TRBV27 and TRBJ1-2; 7 nucleotides match TRBD1. The germline V gene has CDR1 MNHEY and CDR2 SMNVEV (reference sequence). J was trimmed by 5 bases and V by 5 bases; bases with no gene match: 20. The CDR3 consists of 18 residues. This CDR3 reads CASSRFFGQARNDYGYTF. The CDR3 bases are TGTGCCAGCAGTCGATTTTTCGGACAGGCAAGAAACGATTATGGCTACACCTTC.

The chain combines TRBV10-3 with TRBJ2-2; 7 nucleotides line up with TRBD1. Germline CDR1 and CDR2: ENHRY and SYGVKD. Unmatched junction bases numbered 3, after V lost 5 bases and J lost 6 bases. This CDR3 is built from 13 residues. CDR3 region: CAISTGEPGELFF. The CDR3 DNA reads as TGTGCCATCAGTACAGGGGAACCCGGGGAGCTGTTTTTT.

The rearrangement uses TRBV4-3 and TRBJ2-2, with D possibly being TRBD1 (6 bases). The CDR3 totals 15 residues. Germline V gives CDR1 LGHNA, CDR2 YSLEER. Trimming removed 0 bases at V and 9 bases at J, with 14 bases between. CDR3 in DNA: TGCGCCAGCAGCCAAGAAGGGACCACAGGGAGGGAGCTGTTTTTT. It translates to CASSQEGTTGRELFF.

The chain carries TRBV7-2 and TRBJ1-1; perhaps TRBD1 as D (5 bases). Germline loops: CDR1 SGHTA, CDR2 FQGNSA. V was pared by 0 bases and J by 3 bases, with 8 bases between. The CDR3 consists of 14 residues. CDR3 in DNA: TGTGCCAGCAGCTTAGCCGGGGGACACACTGAAGCTTTCTTT. This gives the protein CASSLAGGHTEAFF.

The V gene is TRBV15, the J gene TRBJ2-7; TRBD2 matches at 8 bases. This CDR3 has 15 residues. The V segment lost 6 bases and the J segment 4 bases; nucleotides outside the gene matches: 11. CDR1 and CDR2 (germline): LNHNV, YYDKDF (reference sequence). CDR3 coding DNA: TGTGCCACCAGGCGGGGGGACGGGACGGGGTACGAGCAGTACTTC. This encodes CATRRGDGTGYEQYF.

This rearrangement joins TRBV6-5 to TRBJ1-5; D ambiguous. Germline V CDR1 and CDR2: MNHEY, SVGAGI. This CDR3 spans 14 amino acids. V dropped 6 bases and J dropped 3 bases, with 12 bases sitting between them. CDR3 bases: TGTGCCAGCAGCCTCGGACGGCACAATCAGCCCCAGCATTTT. Translation gives CASSLGRHNQPQHF.

This clone has just a few counts. The rearrangement links TRBV27 to TRBJ1-3, with 8 bases aligning to TRBD1. CDR3 length equals 15 residues. Germline assignment: CDR1 MNHEY and CDR2 SMNVEV (reference sequence). J gave up 2 bases and V 5 bases, and 5 bases lay outside the gene matches. The chain's CDR3 is CASSATGAPGNTIYF. The CDR3 DNA sequence: TGTGCCAGCAGTGCGACAGGGGCTCCTGGAAACACCATATATTTT.

This clone was seen only once. V is TRBV19 and J is TRBJ2-5; TRBD1 or TRBD2 may be the D gene (6 bases each). Looked up from germline, CDR1 is LNHDA and CDR2 is SQIVND (reference sequence). Trimming removed 7 bases from V and 5 bases from J, with 14 bases in between. This CDR3 comprises 13 residues. The CDR3 DNA reads as TGTGCCAGTACCAACGGGGGCGGGGAGACCCAGTACTTC. Translated: CASTNGGGETQYF.

The chain carries TRBV3-1 (or the pseudogene TRBV3-2) and TRBJ2-1; TRBD2 aligns across 7 bases. CDR1 LGHDT and CDR2 YNNKEL come from the germline V gene (reference sequence). V dropped 4 bases and J dropped 2; count of bases not matched to a gene: 5. The CDR3 runs to 15 residues. CDR3 protein: CASSRAGTTYNEQFF. In DNA form, the CDR3 reads TGTGCCAGCAGCCGAGCCGGGACTACCTACAATGAGCAGTTCTTC.

The rearrangement joins TRBV19 to TRBJ1-5; D possibly corresponds to TRBD1 (6 bases). CDR3 length: 15 residues. Germline CDR1 and CDR2: LNHDA and SQIVND (reference sequence). Trimming cost V 3 bases and J 6 bases, with 15 bases left between them. DNA for the CDR3: TGTGCCAGTAGTATGATTGTACAGGGAGGTCAGCCCCAGCATTTT. Encoded protein: CASSMIVQGGQPQHF. Combining the CDR3 with reference TRBV19 and TRBJ1-5 gives the whole variable domain DGGITQSPKYLFRKEGQNVTLSCEQNLNHDAMYWYRQDPGQGLRLIYYSQIVNDFQKGDIAEGYSVSREKKESFPLTVTSAQKNPTAFYLCASSMIVQGGQPQHFGDGTRLSIL.

V gene TRBV4-1 combines with J gene TRBJ1-1; tentatively, D is TRBD1 (6 bases). Per germline, CDR1 MGHRA and CDR2 YSYEKL. The length of the CDR3 is 15 residues. V lost 4 bases to trimming and J lost 5 bases, with 17 bases between them. The CDR3 here is CASSLGRGIPTEAFF. Here the CDR3 DNA reads TGCGCCAGCAGCCTCGGTAGGGGGATTCCGACTGAAGCTTTCTTT.

This chain joins TRBV7-8 and TRBJ2-3; the D call may be TRBD1 or TRBD2 (6 bases each). The V end lost 4 bases, the J end lost 7 bases, and 24 bases lay between the germline ends. Germline-derived CDR1 and CDR2 are SGHVS and FQNEAQ. The CDR3 spans 17 residues. In nucleotides, the CDR3 is TGTGCCAGCAGCTCGGGGGCCCGGGACGTGGGAATACATACGCAGTATTTT. Translating gives CASSSGARDVGIHTQYF.

This rearrangement joins TRBV18 to TRBJ1-1; D is perhaps TRBD1 (6 bases). The CDR3 loop spans 16 amino acids. The V and J ends lost 1 base and 1 base respectively, with 13 bases between them. CDR1 is KGHSH, CDR2 LQKENI, per germline. This CDR3 reads CASSPQQGLANTEAFF. CDR3 in DNA: TGTGCCAGCTCACCACAGCAGGGGCTGGCGAACACTGAAGCTTTCTTT.

This clone was found a few times. The chain uses TRBV3-1 (or the pseudogene TRBV3-2) and TRBJ2-1; 8 bases agree with TRBD1. The J segment lost 8 bases and the V segment lost 3 bases, leaving 12 bases of the junction unmatched. This CDR3 has 16 residues. Germline-derived CDR1 and CDR2 are LGHDT and YNNKEL (reference sequence). As DNA, the CDR3 is TGTGCCAGCAGCCACCCCGGGACAGGCCCCTGGGATGAGCAGTTCTTC. Encoded protein: CASSHPGTGPWDEQFF.

This chain joins TRBV19 and TRBJ1-4, with a tentative D call TRBD1 (5 bases). V lost 4 bases and J lost 3, with 12 bases in between. Germline V lookup: CDR1 LNHDA, CDR2 SQIVND (reference sequence). The CDR3 is made up of 15 amino acids. In DNA, the CDR3 is TGTGCCAGTAGTACTCCAGGGAGAGCTAATGAAAAACTGTTTTTT. As protein: CASSTPGRANEKLFF.

The chain couples TRBV28 to TRBJ2-5; 8 nucleotides match TRBD1. The germline CDR1 and CDR2 sequences are MDHEN and SYDVKM. Trimming took 10 bases from V and 5 from J; bases not matched to a gene: 6. This CDR3 region has 12 residues. Here the CDR3 DNA reads TGTGCCACCGACAGGGGCTTCGAGACCCAGTACTTC. It specifies CATDRGFETQYF. The variable domain in full, completed from reference TRBV28 and TRBJ2-5, reads DVKVTQSSRYLVKRTGEKVFLECVQDMDHENMFWYRQDPGLGLRLIYFSYDVKMKEKGDIPEGYSVSREKKERFSLILESASTNQTSMYLCATDRGFETQYFGPGTRLLVL.

This clone was recorded only once. The chain carries TRBV4-1 and TRBJ1-5; no clear D gene. Between the trimmed V and J ends, which lost 1 base and 8 bases, there was a span of 18 bases. Germline CDR1 is MGHRA and CDR2 is YSYEKL. The CDR3 runs 16 residues. The CDR3 protein is CASSQGDTPGGKPQHF. The CDR3 coding sequence is TGCGCCAGCAGCCAAGGCGATACGCCCGGTGGGAAGCCCCAGCATTTT.

Regarding this clone: Other DNA sequences within the sample encode an identical CDR3. This rearrangement joins TRBV5-1 to TRBJ2-5, with D tentatively TRBD1 (6 bases). Germline V gives CDR1 SGHRS, CDR2 YFSETQ. This CDR3 contains 13 residues. V shed 2 bases and J shed 5 bases, with 10 bases lying between them. This CDR3 is CASSLQGRETQYF. Written as DNA, the CDR3 is TGCGCCAGCAGCTTACAGGGTCGGGAGACCCAGTACTTC. The variable domain in full, with the rest retrieved from reference TRBV5-1 and TRBJ2-5, is KAGVTQTPRYLIKTRGQQVTLSCSPISGHRSVSWYQQTPGQGLQFLFEYFSETQRNKGNFPGRFSGRQFSNSRSEMNVSTLELGDSALYLCASSLQGRETQYFGPGTRLLVL.

The rearrangement joins TRBV18 to TRBJ1-3; D unclear. The V gene's germline CDR1 is KGHSH and CDR2 LQKENI. The CDR3 sequence is 16 residues long. Trimming took 0 bases from V and 0 from J, leaving 9 bases between them. CDR3 region: CASSPPGGYSGNTIYF. In DNA, the CDR3 is TGTGCCAGCTCACCACCGGGCGGTTACTCTGGAAACACCATATATTTT. Together with reference TRBV18 and TRBJ1-3, the CDR3 gives the full variable domain: NAGVMQNPRHLVRRRGQEARLRCSPMKGHSHVYWYRQLPEEGLKFMVYLQKENIIDESGMPKERFSAEFPKEGPSILRIQQVVRGDSAAYFCASSPPGGYSGNTIYFGEGSWLTVV.

V is TRBV7-8 and J is TRBJ2-1; TRBD1 matches at 9 bases. Trimming at V came to 5 bases and at J to 2 bases, leaving 4 bases not matched to a gene. The length of the CDR3 is 15 residues. The V gene's germline CDR1 is SGHVS and CDR2 FQNEAQ. This chain's CDR3 is CASSPQGATYNEQFF. CDR3 coding DNA: TGTGCCAGCAGCCCACAGGGGGCCACCTACAATGAGCAGTTCTTC.

The CDR3 here is CASSLSDFSYNEQFF. The CDR3 DNA reads TGTGCCAGCAGTTTATCGGACTTCTCCTACAATGAGCAGTTCTTC. The J gene is TRBJ2-1, the V gene TRBV27; perhaps TRBD2 as D (5 bases). The CDR3 sequence is 15 residues long. From germline, CDR1 is MNHEY and CDR2 SMNVEV (reference sequence). The germline V and J ends were trimmed by 0 bases and 0 bases, with 6 bases remaining between them.